These 18 T cell receptor beta chains originate from one sample sequenced in a study of blood T cell repertoires in COVID-19. The assay was immunoSEQ multiplex PCR, and TCRdb's table has in-frame clones only and misses some. The table includes hundreds of thousands of clones, 86% detected once. Sample: peripheral blood. The receptors shown here come from a woman in her 30s with active or convalescent COVID-19.

The chain carries TRBV7-9 and TRBJ1-1; D possibly corresponds to TRBD1 (5 bases). Germline V gene data show CDR1 as SEHNR and CDR2 as FQNEAQ (reference sequence). The V and J ends lost 3 bases and 3 bases respectively, with 11 bases between them. This CDR3 comprises 14 residues. As DNA, the CDR3 is TGTGCCAGCAGCTTGGGCAGGGAGGACACTGAAGCTTTCTTT. Its translation is CASSLGREDTEAFF.

J is TRBJ1-6 and V is TRBV6-5; possibly TRBD1 for D (6 bases). The CDR3 has 15 amino acids. Trimming removed 0 bases at V and 9 bases at J, with 12 bases between. Germline CDR1 reads MNHEY; CDR2 reads SVGAGI. Here the CDR3 reads CASSYSWEQGSPLHF. The CDR3 DNA reads TGTGCCAGCAGTTACTCCTGGGAACAGGGTTCACCCCTCCACTTT.

This rearrangement joins TRBV19 to TRBJ2-3; 11 bases are shared with TRBD2. Germline-derived CDR1 and CDR2 are LNHDA and SQIVND (reference sequence). The CDR3 loop spans 15 amino acids. With 5 bases clipped from V and 4 bases from J, the junction kept 5 bases outside the gene matches. CDR3 bases: TGTGCCAGTAGTGCGACTAGCGGGAAGGCAGATACGCAGTATTTT. This encodes CASSATSGKADTQYF.

In this sample, this clone turned up a few times. The chain recombines TRBV3-1 (or the pseudogene TRBV3-2) with TRBJ1-2, with D possibly matching TRBD1 (6 bases). V was clipped by 4 bases and J by 10 bases, with 16 bases between them. Germline-derived CDR1 and CDR2 are LGHDT and YNNKEL (reference sequence). The CDR3 extends over 13 amino acids. Here the CDR3 reads CASSLIQGADYTF. In DNA form, the CDR3 reads TGTGCCAGCAGCCTTATACAGGGAGCGGACTACACCTTC.

This chain connects TRBV4-2 to TRBJ2-1, with a possible D match to TRBD2 (7 bases). The ends were cut back, 8 bases at V and 8 bases at J, with 16 bases in the middle. The CDR3 length is 13 residues. The germline V gene encodes CDR1 LGHNA and CDR2 YNFKEQ. For the CDR3, the DNA is TGTGCCAGCGGCCCGGGGGGCGTCGATGAGCAGTTCTTC. It translates to CASGPGGVDEQFF.

The V and J genes are TRBV21-1 and TRBJ1-2. TRBV21-1 is tagged as a pseudogene. The CDR3 has 14 amino acids. CDR3 DNA: TGTGCCAGCAGCAAAGCGGAGGGGGGGAATGGCTACACCTTC. This encodes CASSKAEGGNGYTF.

The chain carries TRBV2 and TRBJ2-2; TRBD2 aligns across 11 bases. CDR3 length: 15 residues. The germline V gene has CDR1 SNHLY and CDR2 FYNNEI. Trimming removed 6 bases from V and 1 base from J; junction bases left unmatched: 1. CDR3 sequence reads: CASRGTSGNTGELFF. As DNA, the CDR3 is TGTGCCAGCAGGGGGACTAGCGGGAACACCGGGGAGCTGTTTTTT.

The chain has TRBV6-2 or TRBV6-3 and TRBJ2-7, with D tentatively TRBD1 (6 bases). The V gene lost 4 bases and the J gene lost 3 bases, with 19 bases spanning the gap. The CDR3 contains 16 residues. The germline V gene encodes CDR1 MNHEY and CDR2 SVGEGT. The CDR3 DNA follows: TGTGCCAGCAGTTTTCCACCAATACAGGGAAACTACGAGCAGTACTTC. This gives the protein CASSFPPIQGNYEQYF.

The V call is TRBV19, the J call TRBJ2-3, with unresolved D. The CDR3 is 14 residues long. The germline V and J ends were trimmed by 6 bases and 0 bases, with 10 bases remaining between them. Germline V gene data show CDR1 as LNHDA and CDR2 as SQIVND (reference sequence). The CDR3 here is CASRPFTSTDTQYF. The CDR3 DNA sequence: TGTGCCAGTAGGCCCTTTACTAGCACAGATACGCAGTATTTT.

V and J are TRBV2 and TRBJ1-4, with 8 bases identical to TRBD1. Germline V gene lookup returns CDR1 SNHLY and CDR2 FYNNEI. V shed 6 bases, J shed 3 bases, and the junction held 3 bases outside the gene matches. CDR3 length equals 14 residues. CDR3 sequence (DNA): TGTGCCAGCAGCGAACAGGGGGCTAATGAAAAACTGTTTTTT. It encodes CASSEQGANEKLFF.

The chain uses TRBV14 and TRBJ2-1; 8 bases agree with TRBD1. V gave up 2 bases and J gave up 1 base; unmatched junction bases: 7. This CDR3 spans 17 amino acids. Germline V gives CDR1 SGHDN, CDR2 FVKESK. This CDR3 is CASSQKRTGKSYNEQFF. DNA for the CDR3: TGTGCCAGCAGCCAAAAAAGGACAGGGAAATCCTACAATGAGCAGTTCTTC.

The chain links TRBV11-3 to TRBJ2-6; tentatively, D is TRBD1 (6 bases). CDR1 is SGHNT and CDR2 is YENEEA in the germline V gene. V was pared by 1 base and J by 4 bases, with 14 bases between. The CDR3 sequence is 17 residues long. The CDR3 region has the DNA TGTGCCAGCAGCTTAGGCCCCAGGGGCGCCGGGGCCAACGTCCTGACTTTC. Amino acid sequence: CASSLGPRGAGANVLTF.

The genes are TRBV30 and TRBJ2-1; 11 nucleotides agree with TRBD2. Germline loops: CDR1 GTSNPN, CDR2 SVGIG (reference sequence). This CDR3 comprises 13 residues. V shed 3 bases and J 8 bases; nucleotides not matched to a gene: 3. The CDR3 DNA is TGTGCCTGGAGCCTAGCGGGAGGATATGAGCAGTTCTTC. It specifies CAWSLAGGYEQFF. Combining the CDR3 with reference TRBV30 and TRBJ2-1 gives the whole variable domain SQTIHQWPATLVQPVGSPLSLECTVEGTSNPNLYWYRQAAGRGLQLLFYSVGIGQISSEVPQNLSASRPQDRQFILSSKKLLLSDSGFYLCAWSLAGGYEQFFGPGTRLTVL.

This clone was counted a single time. V and J are TRBV2 and TRBJ1-1; D unclear. Germline CDR1 and CDR2: SNHLY and FYNNEI. The CDR3 totals 12 residues. The germline V and J ends were trimmed by 10 bases and 1 base, with 10 bases remaining between them. This CDR3 reads CATPRKNTEAFF. The CDR3 DNA follows: TGTGCCACACCCAGGAAGAACACTGAAGCTTTCTTT.

V usage is TRBV30 and J usage is TRBJ1-3; tentative D call: TRBD1 (5 bases). V lost 0 bases to trimming and J lost 0 bases, with 12 bases between them. The germline V gene encodes CDR1 GTSNPN and CDR2 SVGIG (reference sequence). The CDR3 totals 16 residues. The CDR3 reads CAWSVRGGFSGNTIYF. CDR3 nucleotides: TGTGCCTGGAGTGTTAGGGGCGGATTCTCTGGAAACACCATATATTTT.

In its sample, this clone was seen once. This CDR3 reads CASSQLTSGVRVGELFF. CDR3 coding DNA: TGTGCCAGTAGTCAACTCACTAGCGGGGTTCGTGTCGGGGAGCTGTTTTTT. The rearrangement links TRBV19 to TRBJ2-2; 10 positions match TRBD2. CDR3 length: 17 amino acids. Germline values: CDR1 LNHDA, CDR2 SQIVND (reference sequence). J was trimmed by 7 bases and V by 5 bases; bases with no gene match: 13.

The V gene is TRBV2, the J gene TRBJ1-6; 9 positions match TRBD1. Germline V CDR1 and CDR2: SNHLY, FYNNEI. V was pared by 4 bases and J by 3 bases, with 7 bases of the junction left unmatched. The CDR3 is 17 amino acids. The CDR3 coding sequence is TGTGCCAGCAGTGTAAGGGGGGGACAGGGCTATAATTCACCCCTCCACTTT. Translating it yields CASSVRGGQGYNSPLHF.

The V and J genes are TRBV3-1 (or the pseudogene TRBV3-2) and TRBJ1-6; 7 positions agree with TRBD1. Trimming at V came to 1 base and at J to 10 bases, leaving 7 bases not matched to a gene. In germline, CDR1 is LGHDT, CDR2 YNNKEL (reference sequence). This CDR3 region has 15 residues. The DNA for the CDR3 is TGTGCCAGCAGCCAAGGGGACAGTTTCCGGTCACCCCTCCACTTT. It translates to CASSQGDSFRSPLHF.